This T cell receptor (beta chain) was found in a study of T cells in Graves' hyperthyroidism and ophthalmopathy. It was RNA transcripts that yielded the amplified TCR beta CDR3 regions. During a first-round RT-PCR of the TCR CDR3, the HTBI primer set was used. MiXCR, run by TCRdb on the multiplex PCR reads, gives a single entry per CDR3 protein. The table includes hundreds of thousands of distinct CDR3 sequences, 35% to 40% detected once. The study left out patients who had uncontrolled infection, other autoimmune disease, pregnancy or lactation. Clinicians diagnosed patients from clinical symptoms, serum thyroxine and TRAb, thyroid ultrasound and orbital computed tomography. V shed 3 bases and J shed 7 bases, with 14 bases lying between them. The CDR3 runs 13 residues. Germline V gives CDR1 SGHTS, CDR2 YDEGEE.

The sequenced sample was blood. The sequence was obtained from a man between 18 and 29 years old with Graves' hyperthyroidism. The chain uses TRBV5-8 and TRBJ2-7; D may be TRBD1 (5 bases). The CDR3 coding sequence is TGTGCCAGCAGCTCGACCAGGGCCCAGGAGCAGTACTTC. It translates to CASSSTRAQEQYF.